The sequence of this T cell receptor beta chain was determined in a study of T-cell memory formation after mild COVID-19. About the research overall: There were largely donor-specific TCR clusters. Study results and caveats: Pre-infection memory harbored some responding clones, suggesting cross-reactive memory joined. CD4+ bias marked clones expanding day 15 to 37, unlike balanced contracting clones.

A note on this clonotype: Antigen specificity is unknown.

The CDR3 is 15 amino acids. Trimming removed 0 bases from V and 0 bases from J, with 9 bases in between. Per germline, CDR1 LGHNA and CDR2 YSLEER. MiXCR was run by TCRdb on the 5' RACE reads, yielding one entry per CDR3 protein. The table has 160,000 or so distinct CDR3 sequences, about 28% seen once. The sequence was obtained from an adult woman who had mild COVID-19 (a few samples of this study predate the infection). Cell type and time point are not known. The rearrangement joins TRBV4-3 to TRBJ2-7; no clear D gene. The sample was PBMCs or a T cell subset sorted from them (not recorded which). CDR3: CASSQEEKPSYEQYF. The CDR3 coding sequence is TGCGCCAGCAGCCAAGAGGAGAAACCCTCCTACGAGCAGTACTTC.